The sequence of this T cell receptor (beta chain) was determined in a study of T cell changes during pregnancy in multiple sclerosis. Sequencing used immunoSEQ multiplex PCR; TCRdb keeps in-frame clones, though not all of them. The repertoire has about 28,000 clones, 92% of them found once; the top ten carry 4% to 6%. Germline V gene sequence: CDR1 SGHAT, CDR2 FQDESV (reference sequence). Trimming took off 8 bases at V and 4 bases at J, with 8 bases between the two ends. This CDR3 has 12 amino acids. The sample in question was peripheral blood, obtained in the first trimester of pregnancy. This chain uses TRBV11-1 with TRBJ2-2; D uncertain. The source is a female donor in good health, enrolled as a control in a pregnancy study. The CDR3 region has the DNA TGTGCCAGCCCCTACCCCACCGGGGAGCTGTTTTTT. Protein product: CASPYPTGELFF.